Shown below are 3 T cell receptor beta chains from a single sample sequenced in a study of Ad26.COV2.S vaccination and SARS-CoV-2 variants. TCRdb's copy holds only in-frame clones and misses some; the assay was immunoSEQ multiplex PCR. The data show approximately 340,000 clones, with 90% to 95% seen just once and around 4% held by the top ten. Material: peripheral blood, obtained after recovery from COVID-19. The source of these receptors is a human donor who had recovered from COVID-19.

This chain links TRBV3-1 (or the pseudogene TRBV3-2) with TRBJ1-4, with 9 bases identical to TRBD1. This CDR3 is 15 amino acids long. J was trimmed by 5 bases and V by 4 bases; bases with no gene match: 5. Looked up from germline, CDR1 is LGHDT and CDR2 is YNNKEL (reference sequence). The CDR3 DNA is TGTGCCAGCAGCCCCCGGGACAGGGCAAATGAAAAACTGTTTTTT. This translates into CASSPRDRANEKLFF.

The chain recombines TRBV9 with TRBJ1-1; no firm D call. The CDR3 consists of 15 residues. Germline lookup yields CDR1 SGDLS and CDR2 YYNGEE. V was pared by 0 bases and J by 2 bases, with 11 bases between. CDR3 protein: CASSVGLSQNTEAFF. The CDR3 DNA reads as TGTGCCAGCAGCGTAGGGTTGAGTCAAAACACTGAAGCTTTCTTT.

The V gene is TRBV6-2 or TRBV6-3, the J gene TRBJ1-2, with D perhaps TRBD1 (5 bases). CDR1 is MNHEY and CDR2 is SVGEGT in the germline V gene. The CDR3 extends over 15 amino acids. Between the trimmed V and J ends, which lost 2 bases and 3 bases, there was a span of 13 bases. The chain's CDR3 is CASSYPREGDYGYTF. CDR3 bases: TGTGCCAGCAGTTACCCCCGCGAAGGGGACTATGGCTACACCTTC.